The 31 T cell receptor beta chains below come from one sample, sequenced in a study of blood T cell repertoires in COVID-19. Profiling relied on immunoSEQ multiplex PCR, and the TCRdb table lists in-frame clones only, not all of them. The profile shows about 180,000 clones, about nine tenths of them singletons. What was sequenced was peripheral blood. These receptors came from a woman aged 45-59 years with acute or convalescent COVID-19.

This clone was counted a few times. The CDR3 DNA is TGTGCCAGCAGCAGAAGGGGACTAAGCTCCTACGAGCAGTACTTC. It encodes CASSRRGLSSYEQYF. The chain combines TRBV21-1 with TRBJ2-7; the D call TRBD2 from the table was never checked on the DNA. TRBV21-1 has pseudogene status. The CDR3 is 15 residues long.

The V and J genes are TRBV5-1 and TRBJ2-5; 8 nucleotides line up with TRBD1. Per germline, CDR1 SGHRS and CDR2 YFSETQ. The CDR3 totals 12 residues. Unmatched junction bases numbered 1, after V lost 6 bases and J lost 3 bases. The CDR3 DNA sequence: TGCGCCAGCAAACAGGGGGAAGAGACCCAGTACTTC. This encodes CASKQGEETQYF.

The chain links TRBV19 to TRBJ2-7; 11 nucleotides align to TRBD1. Germline-derived CDR1 and CDR2 are LNHDA and SQIVND (reference sequence). V lost 5 bases to trimming and J lost 3 bases; unmatched junction nucleotides: 9. The CDR3 sequence is 16 residues long. The CDR3 region is CASSRSGTGGYYEQYF. CDR3 sequence (DNA): TGTGCCAGTAGTCGTTCCGGGACAGGGGGGTACTACGAGCAGTACTTC.

The J gene is TRBJ2-7, the V gene TRBV30; D gene ambiguous. The CDR3 consists of 12 residues. The germline gives CDR1 GTSNPN, CDR2 SVGIG (reference sequence). V lost 4 bases, J lost 2 bases, and 9 bases lay in between. The CDR3, as DNA: TGTGCCTGGAACAAACTAACCTACGAGCAGTACTTC. Amino acid sequence: CAWNKLTYEQYF.

The chain joins TRBV7-9 to TRBJ1-1, with D unresolved. CDR1 SEHNR and CDR2 FQNEAQ come from the germline V gene (reference sequence). The CDR3 has 14 residues. V gave up 5 bases and J gave up 0 bases, with 10 bases separating them. This CDR3 reads CASSPSPVNTEAFF. DNA of the CDR3: TGTGCCAGCAGCCCAAGCCCTGTGAACACTGAAGCTTTCTTT. The full variable domain, in which reference TRBV7-9 and TRBJ1-1 provide the parts outside the CDR3, is DTGVSQNPRHKITKRGQNVTFRCDPISEHNRLYWYRQTLGQGPEFLTYFQNEAQLEKSRLLSDRFSAERPKGSFSTLEIQRTEQGDSAMYLCASSPSPVNTEAFFGQGTRLTVV.

The chain carries TRBV14 and TRBJ2-4; D may be TRBD2 (6 bases). CDR1 is SGHDN, CDR2 FVKESK, per germline. The CDR3 has 13 residues. V was trimmed by 1 base and J by 6 bases, leaving 7 bases between them. In nucleotides, the CDR3 is TGTGCCAGCAGCCAAGCGGGGGTAAACATTCAGTACTTC. This translates into CASSQAGVNIQYF.

The chain links TRBV29-1 to TRBJ2-7, with 12 positions matching TRBD2. Germline lookup yields CDR1 SQVTM and CDR2 ANQGSEA. V lost 4 bases, J lost 2 bases, and 0 bases stayed unmatched. This CDR3 comprises 13 residues. The CDR3 sequence: CSVGTSGTYEQYF. CDR3 coding DNA: TGCAGCGTTGGGACTAGCGGGACCTACGAGCAGTACTTC.

This clone was counted only a few times. The rearrangement uses TRBV15 and TRBJ2-7, with 11 positions matching TRBD2. Germline assignment: CDR1 LNHNV and CDR2 YYDKDF (reference sequence). V was pared by 6 bases and J by 5 bases, with 9 bases of the junction left unmatched. The CDR3 covers 15 residues. CDR3 bases: TGTGCCACCAGGCTCACTAGCGGGAGTATCCACGAGCAGTACTTC. Protein product: CATRLTSGSIHEQYF. Full variable domain (missing parts from reference TRBV15 and TRBJ2-7): DAMVIQNPRYQVTQFGKPVTLSCSQTLNHNVMYWYQQKSSQAPKLLFHYYDKDFNNEADTPDNFQSRRPNTSFCFLDIRSPGLGDTAMYLCATRLTSGSIHEQYFGPGTRLTVT.

The chain has TRBV6-5 and TRBJ1-3; weak D call: TRBD1 (5 bases). CDR1 MNHEY and CDR2 SVGAGI come from the germline V gene. V was pared by 0 bases and J by 0 bases, with 9 bases between. The CDR3 loop spans 16 amino acids. The CDR3 bases are TGTGCCAGCAGTTACTCCAGGGTCGGCTCTGGAAACACCATATATTTT. This sequence encodes CASSYSRVGSGNTIYF.

The genes are TRBV30 and TRBJ1-5, with 7 bases fitting TRBD1. CDR3 length: 13 amino acids. CDR1 and CDR2 from the germline V gene are GTSNPN and SVGIG (reference sequence). With 5 bases clipped from V and 9 bases from J, the junction kept 10 bases outside the gene matches. The CDR3 loop reads CAWADRDDRPQHF. The CDR3 region has the DNA TGTGCCTGGGCAGACAGGGACGATCGGCCCCAGCATTTT. The full variable domain, rest sourced from reference TRBV30 and TRBJ1-5, is SQTIHQWPATLVQPVGSPLSLECTVEGTSNPNLYWYRQAAGRGLQLLFYSVGIGQISSEVPQNLSASRPQDRQFILSSKKLLLSDSGFYLCAWADRDDRPQHFGDGTRLSIL.

In its sample, this clone was seen once. This rearrangement joins TRBV5-1 to TRBJ2-7; tentative D call: TRBD2 (6 bases). Germline loops: CDR1 SGHRS, CDR2 YFSETQ. Trimming left V 3 bases short and J 4 bases short, with 20 bases between. CDR3 length equals 16 residues. The DNA of the CDR3 is TGCGCCAGCAGCTCTGGACTACCCGATCCCTTTTACGAGCAGTACTTC. Encoded protein: CASSSGLPDPFYEQYF.

The rearrangement uses TRBV5-1 and TRBJ1-1; TRBD1 matches at 9 bases. J gave up 5 bases and V 3 bases, and 8 bases lay outside the gene matches. CDR1 and CDR2 from the germline V gene are SGHRS and YFSETQ. The CDR3 contains 15 residues. In nucleotides, the CDR3 is TGCGCCAGCAGCTACACAGGGGGCGCAGGGACTGAAGCTTTCTTT. Its protein is CASSYTGGAGTEAFF.

Comment on this clone: Other DNA sequences of this sample code for an identical CDR3. V gene TRBV5-1 combines with J gene TRBJ2-5; 11 bases are a match to TRBD1. The J segment lost 2 bases and the V segment lost 0 bases, leaving 6 bases of the junction unmatched. The CDR3 has 17 amino acids. Germline CDR1 and CDR2: SGHRS and YFSETQ. The CDR3, as DNA: TGCGCCAGCAGCTTGGGAGCTGGGACAGGGGGTCAAGAGACCCAGTACTTC. The encoded protein is CASSLGAGTGGQETQYF. Using reference TRBV5-1 and TRBJ2-5 for the parts outside the CDR3, the full variable domain is KAGVTQTPRYLIKTRGQQVTLSCSPISGHRSVSWYQQTPGQGLQFLFEYFSETQRNKGNFPGRFSGRQFSNSRSEMNVSTLELGDSALYLCASSLGAGTGGQETQYFGPGTRLLVL.

CDR3 in DNA: TGTGCCAGCAGTGCCTACAGGGGGCATACCTATGGCTACACCTTC. Protein sequence: CASSAYRGHTYGYTF. The chain uses TRBV6-2 or TRBV6-3 and TRBJ1-2; 9 bases line up with TRBD1. Germline V lookup: CDR1 MNHEY, CDR2 SVGEGT. The CDR3 runs to 15 residues. With V trimmed by 5 bases and J by 4 bases, 8 bases remained unmatched.

J is TRBJ2-2 and V is TRBV3-1 (or the pseudogene TRBV3-2); D might be TRBD1 (6 bases). V lost 4 bases and J lost 1, with 13 bases in between. The CDR3 extends over 16 amino acids. Germline loops: CDR1 LGHDT, CDR2 YNNKEL (reference sequence). In nucleotides, the CDR3 is TGTGCCAGCAGCCGAAATACAGGGAAGAACACCGGGGAGCTGTTTTTT. As protein: CASSRNTGKNTGELFF.

This chain joins TRBV7-3 and TRBJ2-3, with 10 positions matching TRBD2. CDR1 is SGHTA, CDR2 FQGTGA, per germline. The CDR3 has 15 amino acids. V shed 5 bases, J shed 2 bases, and the junction held 4 bases outside the gene matches. CDR3 sequence (DNA): TGTGCCAGCAGCCAAGGACTAGCGGCCACAGATACGCAGTATTTT. It translates to CASSQGLAATDTQYF.

To note about this clone: The same CDR3 can be traced to other DNA sequences in this sample. The V gene is TRBV7-2, the J gene TRBJ2-1, with TRBD2 identical over 11 bases. V shed 1 base and J 10 bases; nucleotides not matched to a gene: 3. The CDR3 extends over 14 amino acids. The germline gives CDR1 SGHTA, CDR2 FQGNSA. The CDR3, as DNA: TGTGCCAGCAGCTTAGATCCTAGCGGGGGGGAGCAGTTCTTC. It translates to CASSLDPSGGEQFF.

This clone was detected a few times. The chain employs TRBV7-2 and TRBJ2-2; 8 positions agree with TRBD1. Germline CDR1 SGHTA, CDR2 FQGNSA. The CDR3 extends over 14 amino acids. With V trimmed by 6 bases and J by 5 bases, 5 bases remained unmatched. The CDR3 nucleotides read TGTGCCAGCAGTCGACAGGGGAGAACCGGGGAGCTGTTTTTT. Its translation: CASSRQGRTGELFF. Based on the CDR3 plus reference TRBV7-2 and TRBJ2-2, the full variable domain is GAGVSQSPSNKVTEKGKDVELRCDPISGHTALYWYRQSLGQGLEFLIYFQGNSAPDKSGLPSDRFSAERTGGSVSTLTIQRTQQEDSAVYLCASSRQGRTGELFFGEGSRLTVL.

Points on this clone: At one of its ends the junction is not consistent with the germline gene, which may arise from a read error. The chain couples TRBV29-1 to TRBJ2-1, with 8 bases identical to TRBD2. The CDR3 sequence is 15 residues long. The germline gives CDR1 SQVTM, CDR2 ANQGSEA. The CDR3 bases are TGCAGCGTAGAAGGTACGACGGGAGGGGACAATGAGCAGTTCTTC. Residues: CSVEGTTGGDNEQFF.

The chain is built from TRBV9 and TRBJ2-3, with TRBD2 identical over 8 bases. Trimming at V came to 4 bases and at J to 6 bases, leaving 7 bases not matched to a gene. Germline CDR1 is SGDLS and CDR2 is YYNGEE. The CDR3 is 14 amino acids. CDR3 region: CASSPRLAQDTQYF. The DNA for the CDR3 is TGTGCCAGCAGCCCCCGACTAGCGCAGGATACGCAGTATTTT.

As to this clone: One junction end disagrees with the germline gene, perhaps due to a read error. The chain combines TRBV4-1 with TRBJ2-3, with D maybe TRBD2 (7 bases). The V gene's germline CDR1 is MGHRA and CDR2 YSYEKL. This CDR3 has 15 amino acids. CDR3 DNA: TGCGCCAGCACCCAAACCGGGGGGCAGGGAGATACGCAGTATTTT. Protein product: CASTQTGGQGDTQYF.

CDR3 amino acids: CASAPGGSSYNEQFF. The DNA of the CDR3 is TGTGCTAGTGCCCCGGGCGGGAGCTCCTACAATGAGCAGTTCTTC. The chain links TRBV12-5 to TRBJ2-1, with TRBD2 identical over 7 bases. Germline assignment: CDR1 LGHNT and CDR2 FRNRAP. The CDR3 is made up of 15 amino acids. V shed 7 bases, J shed 0 bases, and the junction held 6 bases outside the gene matches.

CDR3 sequence: CASSPGQKLSTDTQYF. CDR3 DNA sequence: TGTGCCAGCAGCCCGGGACAGAAACTTAGCACAGATACGCAGTATTTT. The chain recombines TRBV5-6 with TRBJ2-3; 7 positions agree with TRBD1. In germline, CDR1 is SGHDT, CDR2 YYEEEE. CDR3 length: 16 amino acids. Unmatched junction bases numbered 8, after V lost 4 bases and J lost 0 bases.

This chain connects TRBV10-3 to TRBJ2-1; 7 bases match TRBD1. The CDR3 extends over 14 amino acids. Unmatched junction bases numbered 3, after V lost 3 bases and J lost 4 bases. CDR1 is ENHRY, CDR2 SYGVKD, per germline. This CDR3 reads CAISDDRVYNEQFF. The CDR3, as DNA: TGTGCCATCAGTGACGACAGGGTATACAATGAGCAGTTCTTC.

The V call is TRBV12-5, the J call TRBJ2-3, with 7 bases matching TRBD1. This CDR3 is built from 14 residues. V shed 8 bases, J shed 2 bases, and the junction held 7 bases outside the gene matches. Germline V gives CDR1 LGHNT, CDR2 FRNRAP. CDR3 sequence: CASSRGQNTDTQYF. The CDR3 region has the DNA TGTGCTAGTTCTCGGGGACAGAACACAGATACGCAGTATTTT.

The chain carries TRBV18 and TRBJ2-6; the D is unclear. Trimming pared 6 bases from V and 4 bases from J, leaving 13 bases between. The CDR3 loop spans 15 amino acids. Germline lookup yields CDR1 KGHSH and CDR2 LQKENI. The CDR3 coding sequence is TGTGCCAGCTCGCCTTCAGTTTCCGGGGCCAACGTCCTGACTTTC. Encoded protein: CASSPSVSGANVLTF.

This chain links TRBV20-1 with TRBJ1-1; the D gene is possibly TRBD1 (5 bases). Looked up from germline, CDR1 is DFQATT and CDR2 is SNEGSKA (reference sequence). This CDR3 comprises 13 residues. V was cut by 3 bases and J by 3 bases, with 11 bases left in between. CDR3 protein: CSASRGADTEAFF. DNA for the CDR3: TGCAGTGCTAGTCGCGGGGCGGACACTGAAGCTTTCTTT.

This clone has more than one count but fewer than ten. V usage is TRBV6-1 and J usage is TRBJ1-5; no clear D gene. CDR1 is MNHNS and CDR2 is SASEGT in the germline V gene. CDR3 length: 14 residues. V was trimmed by 2 bases and J by 2 bases, leaving 7 bases between them. The CDR3 region has the DNA TGTGCCAGCAGTGAATACGGGGGCAATCAGCCCCAGCATTTT. It is translated as CASSEYGGNQPQHF.

The rearrangement uses TRBV5-1 and TRBJ1-1; perhaps TRBD1 as D (6 bases). CDR3 length equals 15 residues. The germline gives CDR1 SGHRS, CDR2 YFSETQ. The V gene lost 3 bases and the J gene lost 1 base, with 13 bases spanning the gap. The chain's CDR3 is CASSWGGRGNTEAFF. The CDR3 bases are TGCGCCAGCAGCTGGGGCGGCAGGGGGAACACTGAAGCTTTCTTT.

V gene TRBV7-3 combines with J gene TRBJ2-6; 8 bases agree with TRBD1. The CDR3 extends over 18 amino acids. The V gene end was trimmed by 1 base and the J gene end by 2 bases; junction bases not matched to a gene: 7. Germline V gives CDR1 SGHTA, CDR2 FQGTGA. The CDR3 spells CASSLKSGGATGANVLTF. The CDR3 DNA is TGTGCCAGCAGCTTAAAGTCAGGGGGCGCTACTGGGGCCAACGTCCTGACTTTC.

The CDR3 sequence: CASSQIAGVSSYNEQFF. The DNA of the CDR3 is TGTGCCAGCAGCCAAATAGCGGGGGTAAGCTCCTACAATGAGCAGTTCTTC. V gene TRBV7-8 combines with J gene TRBJ2-1; TRBD2 aligns across 9 bases. The V segment lost 5 bases and the J segment 0 bases; nucleotides outside the gene matches: 8. The germline gives CDR1 SGHVS, CDR2 FQNEAQ. The CDR3 totals 17 residues.